These T cell receptor beta chains were read from a single sample in a study of OX40 agonist ivuxolimab in advanced cancers. The protocol was immunoSEQ multiplex PCR, while the TCRdb copy is restricted to in-frame clones and leaves out a portion. This table has more than 85,000 clones, about nine tenths appearing once. This material consisted of CD4+ or CD8+ T cells sorted from blood, taken in a trial of the OX40 agonist ivuxolimab. These TCRs come from an adult with an advanced solid tumor such as melanoma, head and neck, liver or kidney cancer. Each CDR3 is given with its conserved first and last residue. A D gene is named only where the DNA matches it firmly. Clone size is shown for a subset of rows, as once, few, many or a class of expanded clone.

clone_size: NA; j_call: TRBJ2-7; d_call: TRBD2; v_call: TRBV6-5; cdr3_aa: CASTRTSGAYEQYF; cdr3_nt: TGTGCCAGCACCCGGACTAGCGGGGCCTACGAGCAGTACTTC
clone_size: NA; j_call: TRBJ2-7; d_call: TRBD2; v_call: TRBV7-2; cdr3_aa: CASSTASGYYEQYF; cdr3_nt: TGTGCCAGCAGCACGGCTAGCGGATACTACGAGCAGTACTTC
clone_size: NA; j_call: TRBJ2-3; d_call: TRBD2; v_call: TRBV29-1; cdr3_aa: CSAKSGSTDTQYF; cdr3_nt: TGCAGCGCTAAGAGCGGGAGTACAGATACGCAGTATTTT
clone_size: NA; j_call: TRBJ2-3; d_call: TRBD2; v_call: TRBV7-2; cdr3_aa: CASSLEAGASTDTQYF; cdr3_nt: TGTGCCAGCAGCTTAGAAGCGGGAGCCTCCACAGATACGCAGTATTTT
clone_size: NA; j_call: TRBJ2-1; d_call: NA; v_call: TRBV7-3; cdr3_aa: CASSFYPTGGNEQFF; cdr3_nt: TGTGCCAGCAGCTTTTACCCCACTGGGGGGAATGAGCAGTTCTTC
clone_size: NA; j_call: TRBJ1-1; d_call: NA; v_call: TRBV7-9; cdr3_aa: CASSLSRLNTEAFF; cdr3_nt: TGTGCCAGCAGCTTAAGCAGGCTGAACACTGAAGCTTTCTTT
clone_size: NA; j_call: TRBJ1-2; d_call: NA; v_call: TRBV28; cdr3_aa: CASTTRGQGGGYTF; cdr3_nt: TGTGCCAGCACGACCCGGGGGCAGGGCGGCGGCTACACCTTC
clone_size: NA; j_call: TRBJ2-1; d_call: NA; v_call: TRBV28; cdr3_aa: CASRLRSSVAEQFF; cdr3_nt: TGTGCCAGCAGACTTCGGAGTAGCGTGGCTGAGCAGTTCTTC
clone_size: NA; j_call: TRBJ2-2; d_call: TRBD2; v_call: TRBV19; cdr3_aa: CASSINGRGNTGELFF; cdr3_nt: TGTGCCAGTAGTATCAACGGGAGGGGAAACACCGGGGAGCTGTTTTTT
clone_size: NA; j_call: TRBJ1-3; d_call: TRBD1; v_call: TRBV11-2; cdr3_aa: CASSFRGLAGNTIYF; cdr3_nt: TGTGCCAGCAGCTTCAGGGGGCTTGCTGGAAACACCATATATTTT
clone_size: NA; j_call: TRBJ2-7; d_call: NA; v_call: TRBV27; cdr3_aa: CASSLKGVLTYEQYF; cdr3_nt: TGTGCCAGCAGTTTAAAGGGGGTCTTAACCTACGAGCAGTACTTC
clone_size: NA; j_call: TRBJ1-1; d_call: NA; v_call: TRBV6-1; cdr3_aa: CASNEQMNTEAFF; cdr3_nt: TGTGCCAGCAACGAGCAGATGAACACTGAAGCTTTCTTT
clone_size: NA; j_call: TRBJ1-1; d_call: TRBD1; v_call: TRBV19; cdr3_aa: CASSIRQGVNTEAFF; cdr3_nt: TGTGCCAGTAGTATCAGACAGGGGGTGAACACTGAAGCTTTCTTT
clone_size: NA; j_call: TRBJ2-7; d_call: NA; v_call: TRBV20-1; cdr3_aa: CSARDTYEQYF; cdr3_nt: TGCAGTGCAAGGGATACCTACGAGCAGTACTTC
clone_size: NA; j_call: TRBJ2-1; d_call: NA; v_call: TRBV19; cdr3_aa: CASRRDHSYNEQFF; cdr3_nt: TGTGCCAGCCGCAGGGACCACTCCTACAATGAGCAGTTCTTC
clone_size: NA; j_call: TRBJ2-7; d_call: NA; v_call: TRBV6-5; cdr3_aa: CASSYSGEVYEQYF; cdr3_nt: TGTGCCAGCAGTTACTCGGGGGAAGTCTACGAGCAGTACTTC
clone_size: NA; j_call: TRBJ1-1; d_call: TRBD1; v_call: TRBV13; cdr3_aa: CASSFSHRGREAFF; cdr3_nt: TGTGCCAGCAGCTTTAGTCACAGGGGGAGGGAAGCTTTCTTT
clone_size: NA; j_call: TRBJ2-7; d_call: NA; v_call: TRBV5-4; cdr3_aa: CASSVQGSYEQYF; cdr3_nt: TGTGCCAGCAGTGTCCAGGGTTCCTACGAGCAGTACTTC
clone_size: NA; j_call: TRBJ1-2; d_call: NA; v_call: TRBV5-1; cdr3_aa: CASSLAPGAGSYGYTF; cdr3_nt: TGCGCCAGCAGCTTGGCCCCCGGGGCAGGGTCCTATGGCTACACCTTC
clone_size: NA; j_call: TRBJ2-5; d_call: TRBD1; v_call: TRBV29-1; cdr3_aa: CSVGGTGAETQYF; cdr3_nt: TGCAGCGTGGGGGGGACAGGGGCAGAGACCCAGTACTTC
clone_size: NA; j_call: TRBJ2-2; d_call: NA; v_call: TRBV10-3; cdr3_aa: CAISESVPGELFF; cdr3_nt: TGTGCCATCAGTGAGTCGGTGCCCGGGGAGCTGTTTTTT
clone_size: once; j_call: TRBJ2-6; d_call: NA; v_call: TRBV2; cdr3_aa: CASSQGAGANVLTF; cdr3_nt: TGTGCCAGCAGTCAAGGGGCGGGGGCCAACGTCCTGACTTTC
clone_size: few; j_call: TRBJ2-2; d_call: NA; v_call: TRBV28; cdr3_aa: CASTGTANTGELFF; cdr3_nt: TGTGCCAGCACCGGGACCGCGAACACCGGGGAGCTGTTTTTT
clone_size: NA; j_call: TRBJ2-7; d_call: TRBD2; v_call: TRBV5-6; cdr3_aa: CASSLGLAGVSYEQYF; cdr3_nt: TGTGCCAGCAGCTTGGGACTAGCGGGAGTAAGCTACGAGCAGTACTTC
clone_size: once; j_call: TRBJ2-1; d_call: NA; v_call: TRBV4-1; cdr3_aa: CASSQDTPGSSEQFF; cdr3_nt: TGCGCCAGCAGCCAAGACACCCCCGGGTCTAGTGAGCAGTTCTTC
clone_size: NA; j_call: TRBJ2-1; d_call: TRBD2; v_call: TRBV29-1; cdr3_aa: CSVGLARYNEQFF; cdr3_nt: TGCAGCGTTGGACTAGCGAGATACAATGAGCAGTTCTTC
clone_size: NA; j_call: TRBJ1-5; d_call: NA; v_call: TRBV10-3; cdr3_aa: CAISEAKNQPQHF; cdr3_nt: TGTGCCATCAGTGAGGCAAAGAATCAGCCCCAGCATTTT
clone_size: NA; j_call: TRBJ1-5; d_call: NA; v_call: TRBV15; cdr3_aa: CATSRDPAYSNQPQHF; cdr3_nt: TGTGCCACCAGCAGAGATCCCGCGTATAGCAATCAGCCCCAGCATTTT
clone_size: NA; j_call: TRBJ2-1; d_call: TRBD1; v_call: TRBV4-1; cdr3_aa: CASSQTGGGGSASSYNEQFF; cdr3_nt: TGCGCCAGCAGCCAGACAGGGGGCGGCGGGAGCGCTTCCTCCTACAATGAGCAGTTCTTC
clone_size: NA; j_call: TRBJ2-3; d_call: NA; v_call: TRBV5-1; cdr3_aa: CASSLTSRSTDTQYF; cdr3_nt: TGCGCCAGCAGCTTGACTAGCAGAAGCACAGATACGCAGTATTTT
clone_size: NA; j_call: TRBJ2-3; d_call: TRBD1; v_call: TRBV11-1; cdr3_aa: CASSLAGTGSDTQYF; cdr3_nt: TGTGCCAGCAGCTTAGCCGGGACAGGGTCAGATACGCAGTATTTT
clone_size: NA; j_call: TRBJ1-2; d_call: TRBD1; v_call: TRBV5-1; cdr3_aa: CASSLTGDGGYTF; cdr3_nt: TGCGCCAGCAGCCTTACAGGGGATGGGGGCTACACCTTC
clone_size: NA; j_call: TRBJ2-2; d_call: NA; v_call: TRBV5-6; cdr3_aa: CASSLTGTGELFF; cdr3_nt: TGTGCCAGCAGCTTGACAGGGACCGGGGAGCTGTTTTTT
clone_size: once; j_call: TRBJ1-4; d_call: NA; v_call: TRBV4-3; cdr3_aa: CASSHRVGANEKLFF; cdr3_nt: TGCGCCAGCAGCCACCGGGTAGGGGCTAATGAAAAACTGTTTTTT
clone_size: NA; j_call: TRBJ1-1; d_call: TRBD1; v_call: TRBV7-9; cdr3_aa: CASSLETGGSEAFF; cdr3_nt: TGTGCCAGCAGCCTAGAGACAGGGGGCTCTGAAGCTTTCTTT
clone_size: NA; j_call: TRBJ2-5; d_call: TRBD1; v_call: TRBV6-5; cdr3_aa: CASSSFDRGQETQYF; cdr3_nt: TGTGCCAGCAGTTCTTTCGACAGGGGCCAAGAGACCCAGTACTTC
clone_size: few; j_call: TRBJ1-1; d_call: NA; v_call: TRBV19; cdr3_aa: CASSIPRVGTEAFF; cdr3_nt: TGTGCCAGTAGTATACCCAGGGTAGGGACTGAAGCTTTCTTT
clone_size: NA; j_call: TRBJ2-1; d_call: TRBD2; v_call: TRBV19; cdr3_aa: CASSLGLAGVNEQFF; cdr3_nt: TGTGCCAGTAGTCTTGGACTAGCGGGAGTAAATGAGCAGTTCTTC
clone_size: NA; j_call: TRBJ2-7; d_call: TRBD1; v_call: TRBV7-9; cdr3_aa: CASSRYGTDSYEQYF; cdr3_nt: TGTGCCAGCAGCCGATACGGGACAGACTCCTACGAGCAGTACTTC
clone_size: few; j_call: TRBJ2-7; d_call: TRBD1; v_call: TRBV11-2; cdr3_aa: CASSPQTTGTYEQYF; cdr3_nt: TGTGCCAGCAGCCCACAGACGACAGGGACCTACGAGCAGTACTTC
clone_size: NA; j_call: TRBJ2-3; d_call: NA; v_call: TRBV5-1; cdr3_aa: CASSMDSRTDTQYF; cdr3_nt: TGCGCCAGCAGCATGGACAGCCGCACAGATACGCAGTATTTT
clone_size: NA; j_call: TRBJ1-1; d_call: TRBD1; v_call: TRBV30; cdr3_aa: CAWNSGTGNTEAFF; cdr3_nt: TGTGCCTGGAACTCCGGGACAGGGAACACTGAAGCTTTCTTT
clone_size: NA; j_call: TRBJ2-2; d_call: NA; v_call: TRBV2; cdr3_aa: CASRRNTGELFF; cdr3_nt: TGTGCCAGCAGAAGGAACACCGGGGAGCTGTTTTTT
clone_size: NA; j_call: TRBJ1-6; d_call: NA; v_call: TRBV6-4; cdr3_aa: CASSPRRDSPLHF; cdr3_nt: TGTGCCAGCAGTCCCCGGAGGGATTCACCCCTCCACTTT
clone_size: NA; j_call: TRBJ2-1; d_call: NA; v_call: TRBV7-2; cdr3_aa: CASSSRTRNEQFF; cdr3_nt: TGTGCCAGCAGCTCCAGAACTAGGAATGAGCAGTTCTTC
clone_size: once; j_call: TRBJ2-2; d_call: NA; v_call: TRBV2; cdr3_aa: CASSGVGSSNTGELFF; cdr3_nt: TGTGCCAGCAGTGGAGTGGGCAGCTCGAACACCGGGGAGCTGTTTTTT
clone_size: NA; j_call: TRBJ2-5; d_call: TRBD2; v_call: TRBV28; cdr3_aa: CASSSARTSGRVTQYF; cdr3_nt: TGTGCCAGCAGTTCCGCACGGACTAGCGGGAGGGTTACCCAGTACTTC
clone_size: NA; j_call: TRBJ1-1; d_call: NA; v_call: TRBV7-2; cdr3_aa: CASSSRTGNTEAFF; cdr3_nt: TGTGCCAGCAGCTCTCGCACAGGGAACACTGAAGCTTTCTTT
clone_size: NA; j_call: TRBJ2-1; d_call: TRBD1; v_call: TRBV6-5; cdr3_aa: CASRPDRAAYNEQFF; cdr3_nt: TGTGCCAGCAGACCCGACAGGGCTGCCTACAATGAGCAGTTCTTC
clone_size: NA; j_call: TRBJ1-1; d_call: NA; v_call: TRBV5-6; cdr3_aa: CASSRRAYVAFF; cdr3_nt: TGTGCCAGCAGCCGACGAGCCTACGTAGCTTTCTTT
clone_size: NA; j_call: TRBJ1-5; d_call: NA; v_call: TRBV6-4; cdr3_aa: CAGTSNQPQHF; cdr3_nt: TGTGCCGGAACTAGCAATCAGCCCCAGCATTTT
clone_size: NA; j_call: TRBJ1-1; d_call: NA; v_call: TRBV7-3; cdr3_aa: CASSLSPGQNTEAFF; cdr3_nt: TGTGCCAGCAGCTTATCTCCAGGCCAGAACACTGAAGCTTTCTTT
clone_size: NA; j_call: TRBJ2-7; d_call: TRBD2; v_call: TRBV28; cdr3_aa: CASSSRISGRASYEQYF; cdr3_nt: TGTGCCAGCAGTTCCCGAATTAGCGGGAGGGCAAGCTACGAGCAGTACTTC
clone_size: NA; j_call: TRBJ2-1; d_call: TRBD2; v_call: TRBV7-3; cdr3_aa: CASSSLAGGGYNEQFF; cdr3_nt: TGTGCCAGCAGCTCGTTAGCGGGAGGGGGTTACAATGAGCAGTTCTTC
clone_size: few; j_call: TRBJ2-3; d_call: NA; v_call: TRBV21-1; cdr3_aa: CASSKDASREALRTDTQYF; cdr3_nt: TGTGCCAGCAGCAAAGATGCGTCCCGGGAGGCTCTTCGCACAGATACGCAGTATTTT
clone_size: NA; j_call: TRBJ2-7; d_call: NA; v_call: TRBV2; cdr3_aa: CASTTPYEQYF; cdr3_nt: TGTGCCAGCACCACTCCCTACGAGCAGTACTTC
clone_size: NA; j_call: TRBJ1-4; d_call: NA; v_call: TRBV27; cdr3_aa: CASSRSGVSTEQLFF; cdr3_nt: TGTGCCAGCAGTAGGTCAGGAGTTTCGACGGAACAACTGTTTTTT